These 25 T cell receptor beta chains originate from one sample sequenced in a study of T-cell memory formation after mild COVID-19. MiXCR was run by TCRdb on the 5' RACE reads, yielding one entry per CDR3 protein. The sample includes approximately 430,000 distinct CDR3 sequences, more than 20% of them seen just once. Material: PBMCs or a T cell subset sorted from them (not recorded which). Source of these receptors: an adult woman who had mild COVID-19 (a few samples of this study predate the infection). Cell type and time point are not known.

The chain joins TRBV7-2 to TRBJ2-3; D ambiguous. The CDR3 spans 13 residues. Germline assignment: CDR1 SGHTA and CDR2 FQGNSA. Trimming removed 5 bases from V and 3 bases from J, with 9 bases in between. This CDR3 is CASSQSRTDTQYF. The CDR3 nucleotides read TGTGCCAGCAGCCAAAGTCGAACAGATACGCAGTATTTT.

The chain employs TRBV29-1 and TRBJ2-1; D is possibly TRBD1 (6 bases). Per germline, CDR1 SQVTM and CDR2 ANQGSEA. The CDR3 sequence is 16 residues long. Between the trimmed V and J ends, which lost 1 base and 4 bases, there was a span of 17 bases. CDR3: CSVEGLGGRGYNEQFF. The CDR3 nucleotides are TGCAGCGTTGAAGGTCTAGGGGGTCGTGGGTACAATGAGCAGTTCTTC.

The sample holds a few counts of this clonotype. The chain joins TRBV7-3 to TRBJ2-1; the D is unclear. V gave up 6 bases and J gave up 3 bases, with 15 bases separating them. Germline CDR1 and CDR2: SGHTA and FQGTGA. This CDR3 has 15 amino acids. CDR3 nucleotide sequence: TGTGCCAGCAGTCGAGGTATGGCGTTCTACAATGAGCAGTTCTTC. Protein product: CASSRGMAFYNEQFF. Using reference TRBV7-3 and TRBJ2-1 for the parts outside the CDR3, the full variable domain is GAGVSQTPSNKVTEKGKYVELRCDPISGHTALYWYRQSLGQGPEFLIYFQGTGAADDSGLPNDRFFAVRPEGSVSTLKIQRTERGDSAVYLCASSRGMAFYNEQFFGPGTRLTVL.

This clonotype was detected only a few times. The J gene is TRBJ2-7, the V gene TRBV12-3 or TRBV12-4; tentative D call: TRBD2 (6 bases). The V gene lost 6 bases and the J gene lost 0 bases, with 15 bases spanning the gap. This CDR3 contains 15 residues. The CDR3 region is CASSTTSRYSYEQYF. CDR3 bases: TGTGCCAGCAGCACTACTAGCAGATACTCCTACGAGCAGTACTTC.

This clonotype has only a few counts. This chain links TRBV29-1 with TRBJ2-5, with TRBD2 as a possible D gene (7 bases). The CDR3 runs to 14 residues. V dropped 0 bases and J dropped 4 bases, with 12 bases sitting between them. Germline lookup yields CDR1 SQVTM and CDR2 ANQGSEA. CDR3: CSVEDTGRVETQYF. In DNA, the CDR3 is TGCAGCGTTGAAGATACAGGGAGGGTAGAGACCCAGTACTTC.

This clonotype was seen repeatedly, ten times or more. The chain links TRBV20-1 to TRBJ2-1, with D perhaps matching TRBD2 (6 bases). The V gene lost 1 base and the J gene lost 1 base, with 17 bases spanning the gap. Germline V gene sequence: CDR1 DFQATT, CDR2 SNEGSKA (reference sequence). The length of the CDR3 is 17 residues. The CDR3 spells CSARVKEGGGSYNEQFF. The CDR3 DNA sequence: TGCAGTGCTAGAGTCAAAGAGGGAGGAGGATCCTACAATGAGCAGTTCTTC.

V and J are TRBV5-8 and TRBJ2-7; 8 bases fit TRBD2. Germline V gives CDR1 SGHTS, CDR2 YDEGEE. V was clipped by 6 bases and J by 4 bases; unmatched bases: 15. CDR3 length: 16 residues. CDR3 loop: CASNPWSSGSTYEQYF. In nucleotides, the CDR3 is TGTGCCAGCAACCCTTGGTCCAGCGGGAGTACTTACGAGCAGTACTTC. Variable domain in full (rest from reference TRBV5-8 and TRBJ2-7): EAGVTQSPTHLIKTRGQQATLRCSPISGHTSVYWYQQALGLGLQFLLWYDEGEERNRGNFPPRFSGRQFPNYSSELNVNALELEDSALYLCASNPWSSGSTYEQYFGPGTRLTVT.

This clonotype was picked up a small number of times. The chain joins TRBV2 to TRBJ2-7; 8 bases match TRBD1. V lost 1 base, J lost 3 bases, and 8 bases stayed unmatched. CDR1 is SNHLY, CDR2 FYNNEI, per germline. The CDR3 runs to 16 residues. CDR3 DNA: TGTGCCAGCAGTGAAGGGGCCGGACAGGGTATCTACGAGCAGTACTTC. This sequence encodes CASSEGAGQGIYEQYF.

CDR3 nucleotides: TGTGCCAGCAGCCCGCGACAGGGATTGAACTATGGCTACACCTTC. Translating gives CASSPRQGLNYGYTF. V gene TRBV7-2 combines with J gene TRBJ1-2; TRBD1 agrees at 7 bases. This CDR3 spans 15 amino acids. CDR1 is SGHTA and CDR2 is FQGNSA in the germline V gene. Losses at the gene ends were 5 bases for V and 2 bases for J; bases not matched to a gene: 8.

V gene TRBV5-1 combines with J gene TRBJ2-7; a weak D match, TRBD1 (6 bases). Trimming shortened V by 4 bases and J by 5 bases, and 13 bases separated the two germline ends. CDR1 is SGHRS and CDR2 is YFSETQ in the germline V gene. This CDR3 contains 13 residues. The CDR3 loop is CASSGGYRDEQYF. The DNA for the CDR3 is TGCGCCAGCAGCGGCGGGTACAGGGACGAGCAGTACTTC.

This clonotype was seen a handful of times. The chain uses TRBV20-1 and TRBJ2-7, with 9 bases that match TRBD2. Germline V lookup: CDR1 DFQATT, CDR2 SNEGSKA (reference sequence). CDR3 length: 15 amino acids. The J segment lost 3 bases and the V segment lost 0 bases, leaving 6 bases of the junction unmatched. The CDR3: CSARDLAGSLYEQYF. CDR3 DNA sequence: TGCAGTGCTAGAGATCTAGCGGGATCTCTCTACGAGCAGTACTTC.

This clonotype has a handful of counts. This chain links TRBV12-3 or TRBV12-4 with TRBJ2-3, with 15 bases that match TRBD2. The junction had 12 bases not matched to a gene; V was cut back by 1 base and J by 4 bases. The CDR3 has 20 residues. The CDR3 reads CASSLGASSGLAGGSDTQYF. The CDR3 nucleotides are TGTGCCAGCAGTTTAGGAGCCTCCTCGGGACTAGCGGGAGGTTCAGATACGCAGTATTTT.

The genes are TRBV6-5 and TRBJ2-4; D might be TRBD2 (7 bases). The CDR3 covers 14 residues. Germline CDR1 and CDR2: MNHEY and SVGAGI. Deletions cut 3 bases from V and 8 bases from J, with 14 bases between. The CDR3 spells CASSYEGGQDIQYF. The CDR3 nucleotides are TGTGCCAGCAGTTATGAGGGGGGGCAGGACATTCAGTACTTC.

This clonotype was detected only a few times. The V gene is TRBV7-9, the J gene TRBJ2-5; 8 bases line up with TRBD2. The length of the CDR3 is 15 residues. J was trimmed by 4 bases and V by 4 bases; bases with no gene match: 8. Germline CDR1 reads SEHNR; CDR2 reads FQNEAQ (reference sequence). Here the CDR3 DNA reads TGTGCCAGCAGCTCTATCCGGGGGGGCGGAGAGACCCAGTACTTC. Translation gives CASSSIRGGGETQYF. The full variable domain, in which reference TRBV7-9 and TRBJ2-5 provide the parts outside the CDR3, is DTGVSQNPRHKITKRGQNVTFRCDPISEHNRLYWYRQTLGQGPEFLTYFQNEAQLEKSRLLSDRFSAERPKGSFSTLEIQRTEQGDSAMYLCASSSIRGGGETQYFGPGTRLLVL.

This chain uses TRBV20-1 with TRBJ2-1; 8 bases align to TRBD2. The CDR3 is 16 residues long. The junction had 9 bases not matched to a gene; V was cut back by 3 bases and J by 2 bases. The germline CDR1 and CDR2 sequences are DFQATT and SNEGSKA (reference sequence). The CDR3 reads CSASTIQGLAYNEQFF. The CDR3 nucleotides are TGCAGTGCTAGCACCATCCAGGGACTAGCCTACAATGAGCAGTTCTTC.

This clonotype turned up a few times. The genes are TRBV6-2 or TRBV6-3 and TRBJ2-3; TRBD2 matches 7 bases. Germline V gene sequence: CDR1 MNHEY, CDR2 SVGEGT. The ends lost 6 bases at V and 2 bases at J; junction bases unmatched: 2. This CDR3 is built from 13 residues. The CDR3 spells CASSWDYTDTQYF. In DNA form, the CDR3 reads TGTGCCAGCAGCTGGGACTACACAGATACGCAGTATTTT.

V is TRBV6-5 and J is TRBJ2-5; D remains ambiguous. In germline, CDR1 is MNHEY, CDR2 SVGAGI. The CDR3 has 13 amino acids. Between the trimmed V and J ends, which lost 3 bases and 5 bases, there was a span of 10 bases. The CDR3 DNA is TGTGCCAGCAGTTATAGCTGGGTGGAGACCCAGTACTTC. This sequence encodes CASSYSWVETQYF.

This clonotype was counted a few times. The chain is built from TRBV5-1 and TRBJ1-1; D unresolved. CDR3 size: 15 residues. Germline CDR1 SGHRS, CDR2 YFSETQ. V was pared by 1 base and J by 7 bases, with 17 bases between. CDR3 DNA: TGCGCCAGCAGCTTGTTCGGGGATCAAAAGGGTGAAGCTTTCTTT. Translating gives CASSLFGDQKGEAFF.

The genes are TRBV11-3 and TRBJ2-1, with unresolved D. Trimming left V 3 bases short and J 6 bases short, with 6 bases between. CDR3 length: 12 residues. Germline lookup yields CDR1 SGHNT and CDR2 YENEEA. CDR3 bases: TGTGCCAGCAGCTTCCGGCCCAATGAGCAGTTCTTC. Translation: CASSFRPNEQFF.

The chain employs TRBV6-2 or TRBV6-3 and TRBJ2-1; D is possibly TRBD2 (6 bases). The germline V and J ends were trimmed by 2 bases and 7 bases, with 12 bases remaining between them. Germline V gene sequence: CDR1 MNHEY, CDR2 SVGEGT. This CDR3 has 14 residues. The CDR3 sequence: CASSYVGGTNEQFF. The CDR3 nucleotides are TGTGCCAGCAGTTACGTAGGCGGGACGAATGAGCAGTTCTTC.

V is TRBV18 and J is TRBJ2-2; D remains unclear. The CDR3 has 16 residues. Germline V gene data show CDR1 as KGHSH and CDR2 as LQKENI. Trimming took off 0 bases at V and 4 bases at J, with 12 bases between the two ends. The CDR3: CASSPPRTLGTGELFF. The CDR3 coding sequence is TGTGCCAGCTCACCACCGAGGACGCTAGGCACCGGGGAGCTGTTTTTT.

The table lists this clonotype with a few counts. One end of the junction fails to match germline, which may point to a read error. V gene TRBV7-2 combines with J gene TRBJ2-2; 7 bases match TRBD2. Germline loops: CDR1 SGHTA, CDR2 FQGNSA. The CDR3 is 17 residues long. The CDR3 reads CASSPRLLRDYTGELFF. CDR3 DNA sequence: TGTGCCAGCAGCCCCCGTCTCCTCCGGGACTACACGGGGGAGCTGTTTTTT.

This clonotype was picked up a small number of times. The chain recombines TRBV7-9 with TRBJ2-7; D unclear. The CDR3 spans 19 residues. The germline gives CDR1 SEHNR, CDR2 FQNEAQ (reference sequence). The V end was cut by 4 bases, the J end by 2 bases, with 27 bases between. As DNA, the CDR3 is TGTGCCAGCAGCTCCCTTCGGGCACAGTCAAAAGAGTCTACCTACGAGCAGTACTTC. Protein sequence: CASSSLRAQSKESTYEQYF.

This clonotype was recorded a few times. The chain links TRBV5-5 to TRBJ2-7; TRBD2 agrees at 13 bases. The CDR3 runs to 14 residues. J was trimmed by 3 bases and V by 6 bases; bases with no gene match: 3. Germline values: CDR1 SGHKS, CDR2 YYEKEE (reference sequence). The CDR3 loop is CASIWTSGSYEQYF. CDR3 DNA: TGTGCCAGCATATGGACTAGCGGGAGCTACGAGCAGTACTTC.

This clonotype was counted ten times or more. The chain uses TRBV7-2 and TRBJ2-5, with 7 bases fitting TRBD1. The CDR3 runs to 14 residues. CDR1 is SGHTA and CDR2 is FQGNSA in the germline V gene. Trimming cost V 5 bases and J 0 bases; bases outside gene matches: 3. Here the CDR3 reads CASSQGDHQETQYF. The CDR3 region has the DNA TGTGCCAGCAGCCAGGGGGATCACCAAGAGACCCAGTACTTC.